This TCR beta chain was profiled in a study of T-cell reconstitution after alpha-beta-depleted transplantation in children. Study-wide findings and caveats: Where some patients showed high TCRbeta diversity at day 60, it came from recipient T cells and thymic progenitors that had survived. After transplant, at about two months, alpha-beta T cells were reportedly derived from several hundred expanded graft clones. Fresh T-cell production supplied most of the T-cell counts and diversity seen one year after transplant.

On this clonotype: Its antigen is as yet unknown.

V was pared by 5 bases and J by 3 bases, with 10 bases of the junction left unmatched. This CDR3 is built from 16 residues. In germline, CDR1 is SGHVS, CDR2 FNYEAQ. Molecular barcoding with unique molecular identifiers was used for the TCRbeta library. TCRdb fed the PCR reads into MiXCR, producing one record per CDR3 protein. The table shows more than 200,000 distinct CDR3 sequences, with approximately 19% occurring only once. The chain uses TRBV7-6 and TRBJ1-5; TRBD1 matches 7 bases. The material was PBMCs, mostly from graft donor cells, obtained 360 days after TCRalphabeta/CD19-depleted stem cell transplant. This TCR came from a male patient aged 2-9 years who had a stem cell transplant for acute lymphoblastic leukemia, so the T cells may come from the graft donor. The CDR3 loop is CASSPFEGANNQPQHF. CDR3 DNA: TGTGCCAGCAGCCCATTCGAGGGGGCTAACAATCAGCCCCAGCATTTT.